The present T cell receptor beta chain was sequenced within a study of post-analysis software for immune sequencing data. Study-level findings and limits: Higher frequency in patients than in controls was seen for five TRBV segments, with TRBV5-6, TRBV5-1 and TRBV20-1 among them.

V shed 4 bases and J shed 0 bases, with 20 bases lying between them. The CDR3 spans 18 residues. Germline CDR1 and CDR2: SGHRS and YFSETQ. Worth noting for this clonotype: As yet, its antigen is unknown.

Unique molecular identifiers were present in the TCR beta cDNA libraries. Each CDR3 protein gets one entry after TCRdb re-called the PCR reads with MiXCR. The sample holds about 260,000 distinct CDR3 sequences, 30% to 45% seen once. V usage is TRBV5-1 and J usage is TRBJ2-1; D is undetermined. The origin of this receptor is a girl aged 10 to 17 with multiple sclerosis. Sequenced input: blood. The CDR3 is CASSGPGLHSSSYNEQFF. CDR3 DNA sequence: TGCGCCAGCAGCGGTCCGGGTCTCCATTCCAGCTCCTACAATGAGCAGTTCTTC.